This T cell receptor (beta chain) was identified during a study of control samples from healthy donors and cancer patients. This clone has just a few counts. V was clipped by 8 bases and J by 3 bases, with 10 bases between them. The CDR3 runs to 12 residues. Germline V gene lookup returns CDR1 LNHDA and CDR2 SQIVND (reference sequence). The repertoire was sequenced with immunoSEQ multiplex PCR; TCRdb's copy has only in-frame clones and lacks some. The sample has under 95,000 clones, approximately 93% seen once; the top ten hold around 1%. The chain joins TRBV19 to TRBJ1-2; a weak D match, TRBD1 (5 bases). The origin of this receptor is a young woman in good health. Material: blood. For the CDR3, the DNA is TGTGCCAGTGGACACGGGTACTATGGCTACACCTTC. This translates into CASGHGYYGYTF.